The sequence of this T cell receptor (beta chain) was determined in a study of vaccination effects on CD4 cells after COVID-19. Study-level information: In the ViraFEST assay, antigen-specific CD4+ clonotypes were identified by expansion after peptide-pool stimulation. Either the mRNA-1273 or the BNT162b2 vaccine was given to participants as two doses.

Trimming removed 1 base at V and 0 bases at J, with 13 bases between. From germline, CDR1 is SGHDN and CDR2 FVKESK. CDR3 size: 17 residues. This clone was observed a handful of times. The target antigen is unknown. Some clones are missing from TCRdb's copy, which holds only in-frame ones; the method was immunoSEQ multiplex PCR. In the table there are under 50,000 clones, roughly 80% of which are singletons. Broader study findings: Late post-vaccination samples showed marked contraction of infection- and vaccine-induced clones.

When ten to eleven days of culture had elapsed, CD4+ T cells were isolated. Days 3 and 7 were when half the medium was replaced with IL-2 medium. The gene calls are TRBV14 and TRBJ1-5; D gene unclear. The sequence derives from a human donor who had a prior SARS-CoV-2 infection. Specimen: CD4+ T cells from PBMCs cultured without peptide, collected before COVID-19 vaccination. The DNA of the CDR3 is TGTGCCAGCAGCCAAGTTGGCAGCCAGTATAGCAATCAGCCCCAGCATTTT. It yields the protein CASSQVGSQYSNQPQHF.